The clone carrying this T cell receptor (beta chain) was seen just once. Its cognate antigen is unknown. The naive gate required viable CD3+CD4+ or CD3+CD8+ cells with CCR7+CD45RA+CD45RO-CD95-CD27+CD28+ phenotype. This related bone marrow graft donor gave peripheral blood on the day of marrow donation. These data are taken from a study of T cells after posttransplantation cyclophosphamide. Findings of the study overall: TRB clonality was highly associated with recipient CMV seropositivity and reactivation. Donor-recipient repertoire similarity was low at 1-2 months, rising over year one. Tissue-infiltrating T cells from skin or gut overlapped little with blood T cells.

The data were produced by immunoSEQ multiplex PCR, yet TCRdb's version contains in-frame clones alone and is incomplete. The sample shows about 31,000 clones, 75% to 95% of them seen only once. Germline V gene lookup returns CDR1 MNHEY and CDR2 SMNVEV (reference sequence). The CDR3 covers 19 residues. V lost 0 bases and J lost 3; bases outside the gene matches: 14. This sequence originates from a woman aged 55 to 70 in good health, CMV-negative, and a related stem cell transplant donor. The sample consisted of naive CD4+ T cells sorted from PBMCs. V usage is TRBV27 and J usage is TRBJ1-2; 9 bases align to TRBD1. Written as DNA, the CDR3 is TGTGCCAGCAGTTTATCGTTCTTTGGAGGCCGGGACAGGGACTATGGCTACACCTTC. Its protein is CASSLSFFGGRDRDYGYTF.